Below, 25 T cell receptor beta chains from the same sample are listed, as sequenced in a study of T cell changes during pregnancy in multiple sclerosis. Measured with immunoSEQ multiplex PCR; TCRdb has only the in-frame clones, and not every one. The sample has 90,000 to 95,000 clones; around 93% are singletons. Sequenced material: peripheral blood, taken before pregnancy. These receptors originate from a female donor with multiple sclerosis, enrolled in a pregnancy study.

This rearrangement joins TRBV7-2 to TRBJ1-4; D perhaps matches TRBD1 (6 bases). This CDR3 spans 15 amino acids. The germline V and J ends were trimmed by 2 bases and 6 bases, with 13 bases remaining between them. Germline V lookup: CDR1 SGHTA, CDR2 FQGNSA. CDR3 coding DNA: TGTGCCAGCAGCTTACAGCGGACAGCTGATGAAAAACTGTTTTTT. It codes for CASSLQRTADEKLFF.

This chain joins TRBV27 and TRBJ1-3; D remains ambiguous. V shed 9 bases and J shed 8 bases, with 8 bases lying between them. This CDR3 has 10 residues. Germline V lookup: CDR1 MNHEY, CDR2 SMNVEV (reference sequence). CDR3 sequence (DNA): TGTGCCAGGGAGCGAGACACCATATATTTT. Protein: CARERDTIYF.

The rearrangement uses TRBV27 and TRBJ2-5; 12 nucleotides align to TRBD2. Germline CDR1 reads MNHEY; CDR2 reads SMNVEV (reference sequence). This CDR3 region has 18 residues. Trimming removed 6 bases from V and 1 base from J; junction bases left unmatched: 12. The CDR3 sequence: CASRRLAGVPGGQETQYF. CDR3 bases: TGTGCCAGCAGGAGACTAGCGGGAGTCCCCGGGGGCCAAGAGACCCAGTACTTC.

The chain recombines TRBV2 with TRBJ2-1; 10 bases are shared with TRBD2. The V gene's germline CDR1 is SNHLY and CDR2 FYNNEI. Trimming at V came to 7 bases and at J to 7 bases, leaving 7 bases not matched to a gene. The CDR3 sequence is 14 residues long. CDR3 sequence: CASNSGGAWNEQFF. The DNA of the CDR3 is TGTGCCAGCAACAGCGGGGGGGCATGGAATGAGCAGTTCTTC.

This chain connects TRBV7-9 to TRBJ1-2, with D possibly being TRBD1 (6 bases). The germline V gene has CDR1 SEHNR and CDR2 FQNEAQ (reference sequence). This CDR3 comprises 15 residues. V shed 5 bases and J shed 3 bases, with 16 bases lying between them. CDR3 sequence reads: CASSLGGGADYGYTF. CDR3 nucleotides: TGTGCCAGCAGCCTAGGGGGGGGCGCAGACTATGGCTACACCTTC. The variable domain in full, with the rest retrieved from reference TRBV7-9 and TRBJ1-2, is DTGVSQNPRHKITKRGQNVTFRCDPISEHNRLYWYRQTLGQGPEFLTYFQNEAQLEKSRLLSDRFSAERPKGSFSTLEIQRTEQGDSAMYLCASSLGGGADYGYTFGSGTRLTVV.

The chain couples TRBV7-3 to TRBJ2-3, with D possibly being TRBD1 (6 bases). V was clipped by 4 bases and J by 0 bases, with 11 bases between them. This CDR3 contains 15 residues. Germline V CDR1 and CDR2: SGHTA, FQGTGA. In DNA form, the CDR3 reads TGTGCCAGCAGCTCTAGGGGGAGTAGCACAGATACGCAGTATTTT. Translated: CASSSRGSSTDTQYF.

CDR3 nucleotides: TGCGCCAGCAGCTCACTGGGACAGTATGGCTACACCTTC. Translating it yields CASSSLGQYGYTF. This chain uses TRBV5-1 with TRBJ1-2; 7 bases line up with TRBD1. Trimming cost V 3 bases and J 5 bases; bases outside gene matches: 4. The germline V gene encodes CDR1 SGHRS and CDR2 YFSETQ. This CDR3 has 13 amino acids.

The chain joins TRBV6-5 to TRBJ1-2, with no clear D. V was trimmed by 3 bases and J by 10 bases, leaving 12 bases between them. This CDR3 comprises 12 residues. Germline V CDR1 and CDR2: MNHEY, SVGAGI. CDR3 residues: CASSYEGSYYTF. For the CDR3, the DNA is TGTGCCAGCAGTTATGAGGGTTCTTACTACACCTTC.

The chain recombines TRBV27 with TRBJ2-1; 14 bases line up with TRBD2. CDR1 MNHEY and CDR2 SMNVEV come from the germline V gene (reference sequence). CDR3 length equals 15 residues. The junction had 4 bases not matched to a gene; V was cut back by 4 bases and J by 8 bases. The CDR3 here is CASSSGLAGGDEQFF. The CDR3 DNA reads as TGTGCCAGCAGTTCCGGACTAGCGGGAGGCGATGAGCAGTTCTTC.

The genes are TRBV10-3 and TRBJ1-3; a possible D gene is TRBD1 (5 bases). The CDR3 contains 16 residues. Germline V gene lookup returns CDR1 ENHRY and CDR2 SYGVKD. V was pared by 0 bases and J by 0 bases, with 9 bases between. CDR3 amino acids: CAISESQGSSGNTIYF. DNA of the CDR3: TGTGCCATCAGTGAGTCCCAGGGATCCTCTGGAAACACCATATATTTT.

This chain uses TRBV2 with TRBJ2-1, with a tentative D call TRBD2 (5 bases). V shed 2 bases and J shed 6 bases, with 14 bases lying between them. In germline, CDR1 is SNHLY, CDR2 FYNNEI. The CDR3 totals 15 residues. The CDR3 loop is CASSEWRNSGNEQFF. CDR3 coding DNA: TGTGCCAGCAGTGAATGGAGGAACTCCGGCAATGAGCAGTTCTTC.

The chain is built from TRBV11-3 and TRBJ2-2; 8 bases agree with TRBD2. Per the germline V gene, CDR1 is SGHNT and CDR2 is YENEEA. J lost 4 bases, V lost 5 bases, and 3 bases had no gene match. The CDR3 runs 14 residues. This CDR3 is CASSGTRSTGELFF. DNA of the CDR3: TGTGCCAGCAGCGGGACTAGAAGCACCGGGGAGCTGTTTTTT.

The CDR3 is CSPEEETQYF. CDR3 bases: TGCAGCCCGGAGGAAGAGACCCAGTACTTC. The chain joins TRBV20-1 to TRBJ2-5; TRBD2 might be the D (5 bases). The CDR3 is 10 residues long. The germline CDR1 and CDR2 sequences are DFQATT and SNEGSKA (reference sequence).

The chain links TRBV11-3 to TRBJ2-2, with 10 bases aligning to TRBD1. CDR3 size: 16 residues. With 3 bases clipped from V and 4 bases from J, the junction kept 5 bases outside the gene matches. CDR1 and CDR2 (germline): SGHNT, YENEEA. CDR3 residues: CASSLEDRGGTGELFF. The CDR3 nucleotides are TGTGCCAGCAGCTTGGAGGACAGGGGGGGCACCGGGGAGCTGTTTTTT.

In nucleotides, the CDR3 is TGTGCCAGCAGTGACTCCTACGTGAAGGGCTACACCTTC. It codes for CASSDSYVKGYTF. The chain employs TRBV25-1 and TRBJ1-2, with D hard to call. The CDR3 has 13 amino acids. The ends were cut back, 3 bases at V and 8 bases at J, with 13 bases in the middle. From germline, CDR1 is MGHDK and CDR2 SYGVNS.

The V call is TRBV12-5, the J call TRBJ2-5, with a possible D match to TRBD1 (5 bases). This CDR3 has 16 residues. Germline CDR1 is LGHNT and CDR2 is FRNRAP. Trimming left V 0 bases short and J 5 bases short, with 16 bases between. The CDR3 loop is CASGLVLAGWMETQYF. The CDR3 coding sequence is TGTGCTAGTGGTTTGGTATTGGCAGGGTGGATGGAGACCCAGTACTTC.

The V and J genes are TRBV7-8 and TRBJ2-1; TRBD2 aligns across 9 bases. This CDR3 spans 15 amino acids. The V gene end was trimmed by 5 bases and the J gene end by 3 bases; junction bases not matched to a gene: 5. Per the germline V gene, CDR1 is SGHVS and CDR2 is FQNEAQ. Here the CDR3 reads CASSLWREGYNEQFF. The CDR3, as DNA: TGTGCCAGCAGCCTCTGGCGGGAGGGCTACAATGAGCAGTTCTTC.

The chain joins TRBV15 to TRBJ2-2; the match to TRBD2 covers 9 bases. This CDR3 spans 18 amino acids. Germline CDR1 and CDR2: LNHNV and YYDKDF (reference sequence). V trimming: 6 bases; J trimming: 4 bases; junction bases outside the gene matches: 15. Here the CDR3 reads CATRVLAGEGRGTGELFF. CDR3 DNA sequence: TGTGCCACCAGGGTATTAGCGGGAGAGGGGCGGGGCACCGGGGAGCTGTTTTTT.

The rearrangement joins TRBV4-3 to TRBJ2-7; TRBD2 might be the D (6 bases). This CDR3 has 17 amino acids. The germline V gene has CDR1 LGHNA and CDR2 YSLEER. V was trimmed by 0 bases and J by 1 base, leaving 16 bases between them. DNA of the CDR3: TGCGCCAGCAGCCAAGATATCGAAGCGGGTCCTTCCTACGAGCAGTACTTC. Translation gives CASSQDIEAGPSYEQYF.

The table lists this clone with a few counts. This chain connects TRBV6-5 to TRBJ2-1; 7 bases agree with TRBD1. Germline V gives CDR1 MNHEY, CDR2 SVGAGI. CDR3 length equals 13 residues. V gave up 2 bases and J gave up 6 bases; unmatched junction bases: 1. Here the CDR3 reads CASSYGTANEQFF. In DNA, the CDR3 is TGTGCCAGCAGTTACGGGACAGCCAATGAGCAGTTCTTC.

The chain joins TRBV13 to TRBJ2-5; tentatively, D is TRBD2 (7 bases). Trimming took off 2 bases at V and 1 base at J, with 14 bases between the two ends. CDR1 is PRHDT and CDR2 is FYEKMQ in the germline V gene (reference sequence). The CDR3 covers 16 residues. DNA for the CDR3: TGTGCCAGCAGCTTAACTGAGGGGGGGGTCCAAGAGACCCAGTACTTC. It translates to CASSLTEGGVQETQYF. Variable domain in full (rest from reference TRBV13 and TRBJ2-5): AAGVIQSPRHLIKEKRETATLKCYPIPRHDTVYWYQQGPGQDPQFLISFYEKMQSDKGSIPDRFSAQQFSDYHSELNMSSLELGDSALYFCASSLTEGGVQETQYFGPGTRLLVL.

The genes are TRBV5-4 and TRBJ1-2; tentative D call: TRBD1 (6 bases). Between the trimmed V and J ends, which lost 5 bases and 4 bases, there was a span of 12 bases. Germline CDR1 and CDR2: SGHNT and YYREEE (reference sequence). This CDR3 is 13 amino acids long. In DNA form, the CDR3 reads TGTGCCAGCAGGGAACAGGGCTCCTATGGCTACACCTTC. Translation gives CASREQGSYGYTF.

The chain links TRBV18 to TRBJ2-7; a weak D match, TRBD1 (5 bases). CDR1 is KGHSH, CDR2 LQKENI, per germline. The CDR3 length is 13 residues. V was shortened by 3 bases and J by 5 bases, with 11 bases between the two germline ends. Here the CDR3 reads CASSPLAGNEQYF. As DNA, the CDR3 is TGTGCCAGCTCACCCCTCGCAGGGAACGAGCAGTACTTC.

V gene TRBV4-2 combines with J gene TRBJ2-1; 11 bases fit TRBD2. The germline CDR1 and CDR2 sequences are LGHNA and YNFKEQ. This CDR3 comprises 16 residues. The trim removed 1 base at V and 3 bases at J, leaving 2 bases unmatched. The CDR3 bases are TGTGCCAGCAGCCAAGTGGGGACTAGCGGCTACAATGAGCAGTTCTTC. This sequence encodes CASSQVGTSGYNEQFF.

V gene TRBV25-1 combines with J gene TRBJ1-1; a weak D match, TRBD1 (5 bases). V was shortened by 7 bases and J by 11 bases, with 14 bases between the two germline ends. The germline V gene has CDR1 MGHDK and CDR2 SYGVNS. The CDR3 is 11 residues long. CDR3 DNA: TGTGCCAGCACGGTAGGGGCTGCGGCTTTCTTT. It translates to CASTVGAAAFF. Complete variable domain (other parts from reference TRBV25-1 and TRBJ1-1): EADIYQTPRYLVIGTGKKITLECSQTMGHDKMYWYQQDPGMELHLIHYSYGVNSTEKGDLSSESTVSRIRTEHFPLTLESARPSHTSQYLCASTVGAAAFFGQGTRLTVV.